This T cell receptor beta chain was sequenced for a study of T-cell reconstitution after alpha-beta-depleted transplantation in children. There are many counts of this clonotype. As yet, its antigen is unknown. A TCRbeta library incorporating unique molecular identifiers was prepared. TCRdb re-called the PCR reads through MiXCR, storing one row per CDR3 protein. The table includes hundreds of thousands of distinct CDR3 sequences, roughly 26% detected once. Losses at the gene ends were 3 bases for V and 4 bases for J; bases not matched to a gene: 1. The V gene's germline CDR1 is MGHDK and CDR2 SYGVNS. The CDR3 length is 13 residues. Broader study findings: Expanded clones from the graft, numbering several hundred, reportedly supplied alpha-beta T cells about two months after transplant. Most T-cell counts and diversity one year after the transplant came from T cells that were newly produced.

Sample: PBMCs, taken before TCRalphabeta/CD19-depleted stem cell transplant. The sequence derives from a girl aged 2-15 years with Fanconi anemia, due to receive a stem cell transplant. This rearrangement joins TRBV25-1 to TRBJ2-5; the match to TRBD2 covers 8 bases. The chain's CDR3 is CASSDAGGETQYF. The DNA of the CDR3 is TGTGCCAGCAGTGATGCGGGAGGAGAGACCCAGTACTTC. The full variable domain, with the rest looked up from reference TRBV25-1 and TRBJ2-5, is EADIYQTPRYLVIGTGKKITLECSQTMGHDKMYWYQQDPGMELHLIHYSYGVNSTEKGDLSSESTVSRIRTEHFPLTLESARPSHTSQYLCASSDAGGETQYFGPGTRLLVL.